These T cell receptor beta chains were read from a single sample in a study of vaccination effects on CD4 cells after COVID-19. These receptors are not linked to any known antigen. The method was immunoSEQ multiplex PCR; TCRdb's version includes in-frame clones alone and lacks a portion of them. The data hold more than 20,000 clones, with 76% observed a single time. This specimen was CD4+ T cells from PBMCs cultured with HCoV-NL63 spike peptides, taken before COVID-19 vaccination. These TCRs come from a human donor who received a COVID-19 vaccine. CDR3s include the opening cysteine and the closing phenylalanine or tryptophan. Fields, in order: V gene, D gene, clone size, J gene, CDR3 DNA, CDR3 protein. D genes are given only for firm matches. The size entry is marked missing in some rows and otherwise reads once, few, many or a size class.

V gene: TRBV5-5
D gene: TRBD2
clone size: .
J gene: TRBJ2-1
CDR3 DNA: TGTGCCAGCAGCTTTAGCGGGGGACCCTACAATGAGCAGTTCTTC
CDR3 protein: CASSFSGGPYNEQFF

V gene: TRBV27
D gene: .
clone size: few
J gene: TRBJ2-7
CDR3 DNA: TGTGCCAGCAGCCACCGGGGAGGGGGGGGATCCGACTCCTACGAGCAGTACTTC
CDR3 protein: CASSHRGGGGSDSYEQYF

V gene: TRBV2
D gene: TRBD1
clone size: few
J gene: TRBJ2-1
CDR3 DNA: TGTGCCAGCAGTGCTTTCGGGACAGGGGTGGATGAGCAGTTCTTC
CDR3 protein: CASSAFGTGVDEQFF

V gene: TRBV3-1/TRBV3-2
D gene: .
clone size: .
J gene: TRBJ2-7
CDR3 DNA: TGTGCCAGCAGCCAAGCGGGAACCGAGCAGTACTTC
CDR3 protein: CASSQAGTEQYF

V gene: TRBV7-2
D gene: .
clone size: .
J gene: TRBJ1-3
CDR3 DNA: TGTGCCAGCAGCTGGCAATCCGCTCGCTCTGGAAACACCATATATTTT
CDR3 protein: CASSWQSARSGNTIYF

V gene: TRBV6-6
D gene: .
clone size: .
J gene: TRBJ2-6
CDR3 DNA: TGTGCCAGCAAGATGAGGGCCAACGTCCTGACTTTC
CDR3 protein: CASKMRANVLTF

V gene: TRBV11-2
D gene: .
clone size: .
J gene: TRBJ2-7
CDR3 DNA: TGTGCCAGCAGCCCCGTGGGGCGGCGTGGGGACTACGAGCAGTACTTC
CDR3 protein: CASSPVGRRGDYEQYF

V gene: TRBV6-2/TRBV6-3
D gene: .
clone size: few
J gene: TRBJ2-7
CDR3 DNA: TGTGCCAGCAGTTCACTACGAACTTCCTACGAGCAGTACTTC
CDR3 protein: CASSSLRTSYEQYF

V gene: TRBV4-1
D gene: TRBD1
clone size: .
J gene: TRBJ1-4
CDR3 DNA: TGCGCCAGCAGCCAAGATGGAAGGGGACAGACTAATGAAAAACTGTTTTTT
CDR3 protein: CASSQDGRGQTNEKLFF

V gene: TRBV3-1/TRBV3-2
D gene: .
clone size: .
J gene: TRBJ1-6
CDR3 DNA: TGTGCCAGCAGCCCCGACGGAGGTGGTTCGTCCCTCCACTTT
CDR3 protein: CASSPDGGGSSLHF

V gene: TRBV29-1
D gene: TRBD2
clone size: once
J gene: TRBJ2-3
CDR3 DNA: TGCAGCGCCATACTAGCGCTCGCCTCTGATACGCAGTATTTT
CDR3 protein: CSAILALASDTQYF

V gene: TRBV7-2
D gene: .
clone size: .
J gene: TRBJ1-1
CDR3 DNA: TGTGCCAGCAGCTTCTCGACAGAAAACACTGAAGCTTTCTTT
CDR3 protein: CASSFSTENTEAFF

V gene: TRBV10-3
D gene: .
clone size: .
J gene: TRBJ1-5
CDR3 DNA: TGTGCCATCAGTAACGCGGGTTATCAGCCCCAGCATTTT
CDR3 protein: CAISNAGYQPQHF

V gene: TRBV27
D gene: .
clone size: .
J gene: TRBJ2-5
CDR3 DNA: TGTGCCAGCAGCAATCTACAGGGCTCAGGCAGAGAGACCCAGTACTTC
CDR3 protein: CASSNLQGSGRETQYF

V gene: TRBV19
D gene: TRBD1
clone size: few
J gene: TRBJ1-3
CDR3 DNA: TGTGCCAGTAGGAAGACAGGGAACCTTGGAAACACCATATATTTT
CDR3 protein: CASRKTGNLGNTIYF

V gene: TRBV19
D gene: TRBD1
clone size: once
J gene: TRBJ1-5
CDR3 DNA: TGTGCCAGTAGTATAACAGGGGGACGGGAGCCCCAGCATTTT
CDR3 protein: CASSITGGREPQHF

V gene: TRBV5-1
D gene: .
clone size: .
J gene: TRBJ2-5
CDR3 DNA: TGCGCCAGCAGCTTGGAGGCTGAGACCCAGTACTTC
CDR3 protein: CASSLEAETQYF

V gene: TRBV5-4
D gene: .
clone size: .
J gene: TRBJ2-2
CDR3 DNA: TGTGCCAGCAGCTTGGCAGGGATCACCGGGGAGCTGTTTTTT
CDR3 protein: CASSLAGITGELFF

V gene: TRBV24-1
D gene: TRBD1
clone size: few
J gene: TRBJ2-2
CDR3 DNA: TGTGCCACCAGTGATCCAGGGGTGACAGGGGAAAACACCGGGGAGCTGTTTTTT
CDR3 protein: CATSDPGVTGENTGELFF

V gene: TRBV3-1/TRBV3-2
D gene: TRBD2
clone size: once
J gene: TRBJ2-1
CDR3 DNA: TGTGCCAGCAGCCAAGATCTTGTAGCGGGGGCCGCCTCTGAGCAGTTCTTC
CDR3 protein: CASSQDLVAGAASEQFF

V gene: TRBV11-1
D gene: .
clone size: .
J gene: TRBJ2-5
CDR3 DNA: TGTGCCAGCAGCTTCGGGCGGACCCAAGAGACCCAGTACTTC
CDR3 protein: CASSFGRTQETQYF

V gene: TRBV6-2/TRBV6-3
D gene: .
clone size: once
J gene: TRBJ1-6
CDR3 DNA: TGTGCCAGCAGTTACACTCGGGTCACTTCACCCCTCCACTTT
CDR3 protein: CASSYTRVTSPLHF

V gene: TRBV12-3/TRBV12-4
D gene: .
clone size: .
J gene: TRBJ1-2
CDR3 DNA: TGTGCCAGCAGTTTGGGGTATGGCTACACCTTC
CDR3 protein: CASSLGYGYTF

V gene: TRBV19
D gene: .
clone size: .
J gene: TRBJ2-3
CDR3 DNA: TGTGCCAGTAGTCTCAGGGGAGGATTGGCAGATACGCAGTATTTT
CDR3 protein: CASSLRGGLADTQYF

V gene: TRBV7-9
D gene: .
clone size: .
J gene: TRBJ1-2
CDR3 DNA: TGTGCCAGCAGCTTGAGGGGCCAAGGATCCGATCACTATGGCTACACCTTC
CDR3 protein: CASSLRGQGSDHYGYTF

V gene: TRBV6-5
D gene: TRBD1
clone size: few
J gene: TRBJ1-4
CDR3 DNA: TGTGCCAGCAGCCCCGGACAGGGTGTGACTGAAAAACTGTTTTTT
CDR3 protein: CASSPGQGVTEKLFF

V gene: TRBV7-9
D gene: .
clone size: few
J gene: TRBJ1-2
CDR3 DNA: TGTGCCAGCAGCTTAGATGGGGGTTATGGCTACACCTTC
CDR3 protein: CASSLDGGYGYTF

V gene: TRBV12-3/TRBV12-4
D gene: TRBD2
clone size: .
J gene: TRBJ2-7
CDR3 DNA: TGTGCCAGCAGTTGGGGGGGCGAGCAGTACTTC
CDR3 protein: CASSWGGEQYF

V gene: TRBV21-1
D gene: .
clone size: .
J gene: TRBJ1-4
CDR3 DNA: TGTGCCAGCAGGAAAATGGGACTCCAGGGCGAAAAACTGTTTTTT
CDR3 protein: CASRKMGLQGEKLFF